These 29 T cell receptor beta chains originate from one sample sequenced in a study of blood T cell repertoires in COVID-19. TCRdb's copy holds only in-frame clones and misses some; the assay was immunoSEQ multiplex PCR. The sample carries roughly 85,000 clones, roughly 88% recorded once. Sequencing was performed on peripheral blood. The receptor set was obtained from a man in his fifties with active or convalescent COVID-19.

The CDR3 DNA reads TGTGCCATCAGTGATAGAGGTGAAAGCTCCTACAATGAGCAGTTCTTC. It translates to CAISDRGESSYNEQFF. J is TRBJ2-1 and V is TRBV10-3; D not certain. Germline loops: CDR1 ENHRY, CDR2 SYGVKD. V shed 3 bases and J shed 0 bases, with 12 bases lying between them. CDR3 length: 16 amino acids.

This chain joins TRBV7-2 and TRBJ2-7; D remains ambiguous. Trimming took off 6 bases at V and 0 bases at J, with 6 bases between the two ends. Germline V gives CDR1 SGHTA, CDR2 FQGNSA. This CDR3 comprises 12 residues. CDR3 residues: CASRGFSYEQYF. The CDR3 nucleotides are TGTGCCAGCAGGGGCTTCTCCTACGAGCAGTACTTC. The full variable domain, with the rest looked up from reference TRBV7-2 and TRBJ2-7, is GAGVSQSPSNKVTEKGKDVELRCDPISGHTALYWYRQSLGQGLEFLIYFQGNSAPDKSGLPSDRFSAERTGGSVSTLTIQRTQQEDSAVYLCASRGFSYEQYFGPGTRLTVT.

The chain combines TRBV29-1 with TRBJ2-2, with 9 bases aligning to TRBD1. V lost 5 bases and J lost 7; bases outside the gene matches: 14. CDR3 length: 16 residues. Germline values: CDR1 SQVTM, CDR2 ANQGSEA. CDR3 sequence reads: CSVQNPGQGFNGELFF. In DNA, the CDR3 is TGCAGCGTTCAAAATCCGGGACAGGGTTTTAACGGGGAGCTGTTTTTT.

This clone was observed a few times. V and J are TRBV7-8 and TRBJ2-2, with D perhaps matching TRBD1 (8 bases). The CDR3 runs to 17 residues. V lost 5 bases and J lost 0, with 16 bases in between. Germline V lookup: CDR1 SGHVS, CDR2 FQNEAQ. The CDR3, as DNA: TGTGCCAGCAGCCCACAGGGGGGGAGGGCGAACACCGGGGAGCTGTTTTTT. It encodes CASSPQGGRANTGELFF.

The chain has TRBV2 and TRBJ2-3; 7 nucleotides agree with TRBD1. J gave up 0 bases and V 5 bases, and 5 bases lay outside the gene matches. Germline V gene sequence: CDR1 SNHLY, CDR2 FYNNEI. The CDR3 sequence is 15 residues long. DNA of the CDR3: TGTGCCAGCAGTAGGACAGGCCAAAGCACAGATACGCAGTATTTT. This codes for CASSRTGQSTDTQYF.

The rearrangement uses TRBV19 and TRBJ2-6; 9 bases agree with TRBD1. Germline loops: CDR1 LNHDA, CDR2 SQIVND (reference sequence). This CDR3 contains 16 residues. V was pared by 6 bases and J by 4 bases, with 7 bases of the junction left unmatched. The CDR3 reads CASRTGGPLGANVLTF. DNA for the CDR3: TGTGCCAGTAGGACAGGGGGGCCCCTCGGGGCCAACGTCCTGACTTTC.

This clone has just one count. The chain links TRBV18 to TRBJ2-1, with TRBD2 matching over 9 bases. CDR1 KGHSH and CDR2 LQKENI come from the germline V gene. CDR3 size: 16 residues. Unmatched junction bases numbered 6, after V lost 1 base and J lost 5 bases. CDR3 amino acids: CASSPRSAGGHNEQFF. The CDR3 nucleotides read TGTGCCAGCTCACCACGTTCAGCGGGAGGCCACAATGAGCAGTTCTTC.

This sequence joins TRBV5-4 and TRBJ2-7; D call uncertain. V shed 2 bases and J shed 0 bases, with 6 bases lying between them. Germline CDR1 and CDR2: SGHNT and YYREEE (reference sequence). This CDR3 spans 13 amino acids. CDR3 sequence reads: CASSLYTSYEQYF. The CDR3 DNA is TGTGCCAGCAGCTTATACACCTCCTACGAGCAGTACTTC.

The chain is built from TRBV19 and TRBJ2-7; D might be TRBD1 (6 bases). Germline lookup yields CDR1 LNHDA and CDR2 SQIVND (reference sequence). Between the trimmed V and J ends, which lost 1 base and 2 bases, there was a span of 6 bases. The CDR3 totals 13 residues. The CDR3 DNA reads as TGTGCCAGTAGTATAGCAGGGGCCTACGAGCAGTACTTC. Translated: CASSIAGAYEQYF.

This chain uses TRBV18 with TRBJ2-3; maybe TRBD1 (5 bases). Trimming took 6 bases from V and 7 from J, leaving 20 bases between them. The CDR3 covers 15 residues. Germline V gene data show CDR1 as KGHSH and CDR2 as LQKENI. DNA for the CDR3: TGTGCCAGCTCTTGGGAAGAACAGGAATCAAATACGCAGTATTTT. The encoded protein is CASSWEEQESNTQYF.

The chain recombines TRBV3-1 (or the pseudogene TRBV3-2) with TRBJ2-5, with 12 bases aligning to TRBD2. V lost 3 bases and J lost 4; bases outside the gene matches: 6. Per germline, CDR1 LGHDT and CDR2 YNNKEL (reference sequence). This CDR3 is built from 16 residues. The CDR3 coding sequence is TGTGCCAGCAGCCAGCAAGTGACTAGCGGGAGAGAGACCCAGTACTTC. Amino acids: CASSQQVTSGRETQYF.

A few counts support this clone. The chain employs TRBV5-1 and TRBJ2-2; TRBD2 is a possible D gene (6 bases). CDR3 size: 16 residues. The germline V gene encodes CDR1 SGHRS and CDR2 YFSETQ. V was clipped by 0 bases and J by 0 bases, with 9 bases between them. CDR3 sequence: CASSLVGTANTGELFF. The CDR3 DNA reads as TGCGCCAGCAGCTTGGTCGGGACTGCGAACACCGGGGAGCTGTTTTTT.

The chain combines TRBV5-5 with TRBJ2-3; possible D gene TRBD2, 6 bases. Deletions cut 2 bases from V and 5 bases from J, with 12 bases between. This CDR3 is 14 amino acids long. CDR1 and CDR2 from the germline V gene are SGHKS and YYEKEE (reference sequence). Written as DNA, the CDR3 is TGTGCCAGCAGCTTCGCCGGGAGTAGAGATACGCAGTATTTT. Residues: CASSFAGSRDTQYF.

The chain carries TRBV5-1 and TRBJ1-2, with a weak D call TRBD1 (6 bases). Germline V gene sequence: CDR1 SGHRS, CDR2 YFSETQ. Trimming cost V 4 bases and J 6 bases, with 19 bases left between them. CDR3 size: 15 residues. The CDR3 protein is CASSPDSGTRDGYTF. CDR3 bases: TGCGCCAGCAGCCCGGATTCTGGGACAAGAGATGGCTACACCTTC.

This clone was counted only a few times. This chain links TRBV7-6 with TRBJ2-1, with TRBD2 matching over 9 bases. The CDR3 is 16 amino acids. The J segment lost 2 bases and the V segment lost 5 bases, leaving 7 bases of the junction unmatched. CDR1 is SGHVS, CDR2 FNYEAQ, per germline. The CDR3 protein is CASSSRLAATYNEQFF. The CDR3 DNA follows: TGTGCCAGCAGCAGTAGACTAGCGGCCACCTACAATGAGCAGTTCTTC.

The chain combines TRBV7-2 with TRBJ1-4; TRBD1 aligns across 8 bases. Germline loops: CDR1 SGHTA, CDR2 FQGNSA. The V and J ends lost 0 bases and 8 bases, in that order; junction bases with no gene match: 2. CDR3 length: 14 residues. In DNA form, the CDR3 reads TGTGCCAGCAGCTTAGCAGGACAGGGAGAAAAACTGTTTTTT. Translating it yields CASSLAGQGEKLFF.

This rearrangement joins TRBV20-1 to TRBJ2-7; 7 positions agree with TRBD1. With 6 bases clipped from V and 6 bases from J, the junction kept 11 bases outside the gene matches. The CDR3 is 13 residues long. The germline V gene has CDR1 DFQATT and CDR2 SNEGSKA (reference sequence). In nucleotides, the CDR3 is TGCAGTGCGAGTCCACTTAGACAGGGCGAGCAGTACTTC. This codes for CSASPLRQGEQYF.

V is TRBV6-5 and J is TRBJ2-5; 12 nucleotides match TRBD1. V was clipped by 8 bases and J by 5 bases; unmatched bases: 9. The CDR3 totals 15 residues. The V gene's germline CDR1 is MNHEY and CDR2 SVGAGI. CDR3 protein: CASFNGDRGLETQYF. The CDR3 bases are TGTGCCAGCTTTAATGGGGACAGGGGGCTGGAGACCCAGTACTTC.

The chain combines TRBV2 with TRBJ2-7, with 8 bases matching TRBD2. The CDR3 sequence is 15 residues long. Per the germline V gene, CDR1 is SNHLY and CDR2 is FYNNEI. V shed 2 bases and J 3 bases; nucleotides not matched to a gene: 6. The DNA for the CDR3 is TGTGCCAGCAGTGAACCCCGGGAGGGCCGCTACGAGCAGTACTTC. This encodes CASSEPREGRYEQYF.

This clone has only a few counts. The chain employs TRBV5-1 and TRBJ1-4; 8 bases are shared with TRBD1. The CDR3 length is 16 residues. Germline CDR1 SGHRS, CDR2 YFSETQ. Unmatched junction bases numbered 13, after V lost 5 bases and J lost 7 bases. This CDR3 is CASRNTGQGGGEKLFF. DNA for the CDR3: TGCGCCAGCAGGAATACCGGACAGGGTGGGGGTGAAAAACTGTTTTTT.

CDR3 loop: CASSLYFPGSTDTQYF. The CDR3 nucleotides read TGTGCCAGCAGCTTATATTTCCCAGGGAGCACAGATACGCAGTATTTT. V is TRBV7-8 and J is TRBJ2-3; D is possibly TRBD1 (5 bases). Deletions cut 2 bases from V and 0 bases from J, with 12 bases between. The CDR3 consists of 16 residues. Germline V gene lookup returns CDR1 SGHVS and CDR2 FQNEAQ. Based on the CDR3 plus reference TRBV7-8 and TRBJ2-3, the full variable domain is GAGVSQSPRYKVAKRGQDVALRCDPISGHVSLFWYQQALGQGPEFLTYFQNEAQLDKSGLPSDRFFAERPEGSVSTLKIQRTQQEDSAVYLCASSLYFPGSTDTQYFGPGTRLTVL.

This clone was recorded a few times. The chain uses TRBV7-2 and TRBJ2-3; weak D call: TRBD1 (5 bases). Per the germline V gene, CDR1 is SGHTA and CDR2 is FQGNSA. V was trimmed by 3 bases and J by 0 bases, leaving 10 bases between them. The CDR3 length is 15 residues. CDR3 DNA sequence: TGTGCCAGCAGCTTGTGGACACGTAGCACAGATACGCAGTATTTT. As protein: CASSLWTRSTDTQYF.

The gene calls are TRBV29-1 and TRBJ1-6, with TRBD1 matching over 9 bases. With 8 bases clipped from V and 8 bases from J, the junction kept 13 bases outside the gene matches. The CDR3 contains 15 residues. The germline V gene encodes CDR1 SQVTM and CDR2 ANQGSEA. CDR3 coding DNA: TGCAGCATAGCCGGGACAGGGTCTTTGGATTCACCCCTCCACTTT. Its translation is CSIAGTGSLDSPLHF. The variable domain in full, completed from reference TRBV29-1 and TRBJ1-6, reads SAVISQKPSRDICQRGTSLTIQCQVDSQVTMMFWYRQQPGQSLTLIATANQGSEATYESGFVIDKFPISRPNLTFSTLTVSNMSPEDSSIYLCSIAGTGSLDSPLHFGNGTRLTVT.

The rearrangement uses TRBV25-1 and TRBJ2-7; 8 nucleotides align to TRBD1. J gave up 3 bases and V 5 bases, and 3 bases lay outside the gene matches. CDR3 size: 13 residues. CDR1 and CDR2 (germline): MGHDK, SYGVNS. The CDR3 sequence: CASSRQGYYEQYF. The CDR3 coding sequence is TGTGCCAGCAGTCGACAGGGGTACTACGAGCAGTACTTC.

J is TRBJ2-5 and V is TRBV28; the match to TRBD2 covers 12 bases. After removal of 8 bases from V and 4 bases from J, the junction contained 2 bases not matched to a gene. This CDR3 contains 13 residues. Germline V gene lookup returns CDR1 MDHEN and CDR2 SYDVKM. As DNA, the CDR3 is TGTGCCAGCCGACTAGCGGGAGTAGAGACCCAGTACTTC. It specifies CASRLAGVETQYF.

This clone was observed a single time. The V and J genes are TRBV11-3 and TRBJ2-7; D call uncertain. The CDR3 has 13 amino acids. Germline lookup yields CDR1 SGHNT and CDR2 YENEEA. Trimming pared 5 bases from V and 6 bases from J, leaving 14 bases between. CDR3 amino acids: CASSNYRQIEQYF. The CDR3 DNA reads TGTGCCAGCAGCAACTACCGGCAGATCGAGCAGTACTTC.

In nucleotides, the CDR3 is TGTGCCAGCAGGGGTAGCGGAGAGACCCAGTACTTC. Protein product: CASRGSGETQYF. The J gene is TRBJ2-5, the V gene TRBV28; weak D call: TRBD2 (6 bases). This CDR3 comprises 12 residues. The V gene's germline CDR1 is MDHEN and CDR2 SYDVKM. Trimming shortened V by 6 bases and J by 4 bases, and 9 bases separated the two germline ends.

The rearrangement links TRBV30 to TRBJ1-2; 8 positions agree with TRBD1. V dropped 5 bases and J dropped 5; count of bases not matched to a gene: 7. The germline V gene encodes CDR1 GTSNPN and CDR2 SVGIG (reference sequence). This CDR3 is built from 13 residues. The CDR3 DNA is TGTGCCTGGGACAGGGGAAATAGATATGGCTACACCTTC. It encodes CAWDRGNRYGYTF.

The chain links TRBV5-6 to TRBJ2-7, with TRBD1 matching over 11 bases. Germline-derived CDR1 and CDR2 are SGHDT and YYEEEE. The ends lost 4 bases at V and 5 bases at J; junction bases unmatched: 8. This CDR3 contains 15 residues. CDR3 sequence reads: CASSATGTGGNEQYF. The CDR3 region has the DNA TGTGCCAGCAGCGCGACCGGGACAGGGGGTAACGAGCAGTACTTC.